This T cell receptor (beta chain) was captured in a study of T cells expressing NK-cell markers. On the study more broadly: Each TCR beta repertoire originated in sorted T cells that were CD3+CD56+NKG2C+, CD3+CD56+NKG2C- or CD3+CD56-NKG2C+.

TCR beta libraries carry UMIs added by 5'RACE template switching. TCRdb reprocessed the 5' RACE reads, with one entry per CDR3 protein and no DNA. The specimen's table records 120,000 to 150,000 distinct CDR3 sequences. Comments on this clonotype: What it recognizes is unknown.

Notes on the study in general: Top CD8+ clonotypes included the dominant CD3+CD56+NKG2C+ clonotypes in roughly 6 donors.

The germline V gene has CDR1 DFQATT and CDR2 SNEGSKA (reference sequence). The CDR3 is 13 residues long. V usage is TRBV20-1 and J usage is TRBJ1-1; TCRdb's D call of TRBD1 is untestable without DNA. Sequences were obtained from blood T cells: a sorted CD56 or NKG2C T cell subset, CD4+ or CD8+ T cells, or bulk PBMC T cells (not recorded which). This sequence was found in a man in his late teens or twenties in good health. The CDR3 spells CSAREQGDTEAFF.